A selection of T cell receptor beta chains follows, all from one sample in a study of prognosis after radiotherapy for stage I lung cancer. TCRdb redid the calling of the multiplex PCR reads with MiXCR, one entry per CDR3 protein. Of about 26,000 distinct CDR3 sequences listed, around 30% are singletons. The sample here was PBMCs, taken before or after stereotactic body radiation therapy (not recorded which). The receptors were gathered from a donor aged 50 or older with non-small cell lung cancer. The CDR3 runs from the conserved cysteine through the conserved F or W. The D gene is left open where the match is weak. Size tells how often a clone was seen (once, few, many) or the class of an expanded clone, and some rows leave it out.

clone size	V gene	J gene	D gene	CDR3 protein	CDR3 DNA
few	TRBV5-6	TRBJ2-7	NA	CASSPELSSYEQYF	TGTGCCAGCAGCCCTGAGTTAAGCTCCTACGAGCAGTACTTC
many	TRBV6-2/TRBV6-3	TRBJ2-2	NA	CASRPQPGTGELFF	TGTGCCAGCAGACCCCAGCCGGGGACCGGGGAGCTGTTTTTT
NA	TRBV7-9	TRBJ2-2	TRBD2	CASGLAGGTGELFF	TGTGCCAGCGGCTTAGCGGGAGGTACCGGGGAGCTGTTTTTT
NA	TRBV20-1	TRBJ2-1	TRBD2	CSASNERGNSYNEQFF	TGCAGTGCTAGTAACGAGCGGGGGAACTCCTACAATGAGCAGTTCTTC
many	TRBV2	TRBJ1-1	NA	CASSGGGEAFF	TGTGCCAGCAGTGGAGGGGGAGAAGCTTTCTTT
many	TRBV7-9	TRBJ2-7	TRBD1	CASSRPGQGQEQYF	TGTGCCAGCAGTCGGCCGGGACAGGGTCAGGAGCAGTACTTC
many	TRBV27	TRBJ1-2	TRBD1	CASSGTGRDYTF	TGTGCCAGCAGTGGGACAGGGAGGGACTACACCTTC
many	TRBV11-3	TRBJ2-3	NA	CASSLVAGRDTQYF	TGTGCCAGCAGCTTAGTGGCGGGAAGGGATACGCAGTATTTT
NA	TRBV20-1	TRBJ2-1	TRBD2	CSARGSRGVNEQFF	TGCAGTGCTAGAGGTAGTCGGGGGGTCAATGAGCAGTTCTTC
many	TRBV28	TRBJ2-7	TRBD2	CATKSGGGEQYF	TGTGCCACCAAATCGGGAGGGGGCGAGCAGTACTTC
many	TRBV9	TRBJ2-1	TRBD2	CASSPRTSGGARNEQFF	TGTGCCAGCAGCCCACGGACTAGCGGGGGGGCCAGGAATGAGCAGTTCTTC
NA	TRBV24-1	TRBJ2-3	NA	CATSDFLGGTDTQYF	TGTGCCACCAGTGATTTCTTGGGGGGCACAGATACGCAGTATTTT
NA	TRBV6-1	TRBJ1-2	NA	CASSLDRANYGYTF	TGTGCCAGCAGTCTGGACCGGGCTAACTATGGCTACACCTTC
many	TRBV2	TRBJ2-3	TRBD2	CALTNGLASTDTQYF	TGTGCCCTTACGAACGGACTAGCGTCCACAGATACGCAGTATTTT
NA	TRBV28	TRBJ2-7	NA	CASKVSDRDYEQYF	TGTGCCAGCAAGGTCTCGGACAGAGACTACGAGCAGTACTTC
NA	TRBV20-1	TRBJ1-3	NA	CSASPTGCTGNTIYF	TGCAGTGCTAGCCCTACAGGTTGCACTGGAAACACCATATATTTT
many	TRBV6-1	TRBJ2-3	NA	CASSGVTDTQYF	TGTGCCAGCAGCGGGGTCACAGATACGCAGTATTTT
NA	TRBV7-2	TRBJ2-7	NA	CASSLARVGEQYF	TGTGCCAGCAGCTTAGCGAGGGTTGGAGAGCAGTACTTC
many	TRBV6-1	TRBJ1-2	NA	CALQGGANYGYTF	TGTGCCCTCCAAGGGGGGGCTAACTATGGCTACACCTTC
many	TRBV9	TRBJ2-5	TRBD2	CASSTRGGGQETQYF	TGTGCCAGCAGCACGCGCGGGGGGGGACAAGAGACCCAGTACTTC
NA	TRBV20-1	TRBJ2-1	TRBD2	CSARGTSLETYNEQFF	TGCAGTGCTAGAGGGACTAGCTTAGAAACATACAATGAGCAGTTCTTC
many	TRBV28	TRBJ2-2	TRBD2	CASTFLTSGNTGELFF	TGTGCCAGCACTTTCTTGACTAGCGGAAACACCGGGGAGCTGTTTTTT
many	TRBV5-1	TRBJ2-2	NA	CASSLEGLGGTGELFF	TGCGCCAGCAGCTTGGAGGGGCTTGGTGGCACCGGGGAGCTGTTTTTT
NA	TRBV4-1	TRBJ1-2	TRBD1	CASSQDRAYGYTF	TGCGCCAGCAGCCAGGACAGGGCCTATGGCTACACCTTC
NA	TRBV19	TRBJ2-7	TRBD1	CSSSPGQASYEQYF	TGTTCCAGTAGTCCCGGACAGGCCTCCTACGAGCAGTACTTC
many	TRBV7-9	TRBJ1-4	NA	CASSLLSQNEKLFF	TGTGCCAGCAGCTTACTTTCCCAGAATGAAAAACTGTTTTTT
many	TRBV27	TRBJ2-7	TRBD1	CASSRRGTGDHEQYF	TGTGCCAGCAGTCGGAGGGGGACAGGGGACCACGAGCAGTACTTC
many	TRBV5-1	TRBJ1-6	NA	CASSIRSGDNSPLHF	TGCGCCAGCAGCATTCGTTCGGGGGATAATTCACCCCTCCACTTT
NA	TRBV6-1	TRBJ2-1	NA	CASSRGTAPFIIYNEQFF	TGTGCCAGCAGTCGCGGGACAGCTCCTTTTATAATCTACAATGAGCAGTTCTTC